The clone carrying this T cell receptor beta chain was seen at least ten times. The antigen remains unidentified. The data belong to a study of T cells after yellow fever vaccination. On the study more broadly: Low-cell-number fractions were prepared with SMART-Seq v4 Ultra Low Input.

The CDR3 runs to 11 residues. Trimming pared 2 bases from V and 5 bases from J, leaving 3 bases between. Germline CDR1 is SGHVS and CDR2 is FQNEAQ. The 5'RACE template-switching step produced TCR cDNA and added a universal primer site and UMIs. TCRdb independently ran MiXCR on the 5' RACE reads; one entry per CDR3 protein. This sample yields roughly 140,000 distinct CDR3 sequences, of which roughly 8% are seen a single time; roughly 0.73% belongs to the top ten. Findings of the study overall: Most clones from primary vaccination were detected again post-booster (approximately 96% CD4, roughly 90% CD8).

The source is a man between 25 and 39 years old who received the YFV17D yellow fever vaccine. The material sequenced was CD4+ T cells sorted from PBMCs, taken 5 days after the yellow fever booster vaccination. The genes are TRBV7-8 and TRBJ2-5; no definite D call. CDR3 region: CASSLHETQYF. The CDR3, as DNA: TGTGCCAGCAGCTTACATGAGACCCAGTACTTC.